A single sample is the source of the 5 T cell receptor beta chains below, sequenced in a study of T cell responses to AZD1222 COVID-19 vaccine. Using immunoSEQ multiplex PCR, the repertoire was profiled, and TCRdb retains in-frame clones only, with some absent. The sample contains more than 95,000 clones, roughly 90% of which appear only once. The starting material was peripheral blood, obtained on day 0 of AZD1222 vaccination. The receptors here all came from an adult in good health.

This chain joins TRBV11-2 and TRBJ1-3, with 8 bases aligning to TRBD1. V lost 6 bases to trimming and J lost 2 bases; unmatched junction nucleotides: 12. CDR3 size: 17 residues. The germline V gene has CDR1 SGHAT and CDR2 FQNNGV. The CDR3 nucleotides are TGTGCCAGCAGACAAGGCAGGGGGCTGGTCGCTGGAAACACCATATATTTT. It translates to CASRQGRGLVAGNTIYF.

This clone was seen only once. This chain connects TRBV5-1 to TRBJ1-2, with a weak D call TRBD1 (5 bases). Germline-derived CDR1 and CDR2 are SGHRS and YFSETQ. The CDR3 is 14 amino acids. Trimming stripped 1 base from V and 3 bases from J, with 10 bases between. Here the CDR3 reads CASSLTGTDYGYTF. The DNA of the CDR3 is TGCGCCAGCAGCTTGACAGGAACTGACTATGGCTACACCTTC.

This chain links TRBV7-6 with TRBJ1-2; perhaps TRBD1 as D (5 bases). Germline CDR1 is SGHVS and CDR2 is FNYEAQ. V was shortened by 3 bases and J by 4 bases, with 18 bases between the two germline ends. This CDR3 comprises 16 residues. CDR3 bases: TGTGCCAGCAGCTTGGGGCAGGGAGCGGGTGGCTATGGCTACACCTTC. Protein sequence: CASSLGQGAGGYGYTF.

V usage is TRBV4-1 and J usage is TRBJ2-3; the D gene is possibly TRBD2 (6 bases). From germline, CDR1 is MGHRA and CDR2 YSYEKL. Trimming removed 1 base at V and 2 bases at J, with 10 bases between. CDR3 length: 15 amino acids. CDR3 protein: CASSQGDSPTDTQYF. The CDR3 DNA reads TGCGCCAGCAGCCAAGGGGACTCCCCCACAGATACGCAGTATTTT.

This chain uses TRBV25-1 with TRBJ1-1, with D possibly TRBD1 on 5 matching bases. Germline V gene data show CDR1 as MGHDK and CDR2 as SYGVNS. The ends were cut back, 6 bases at V and 9 bases at J, with 11 bases in the middle. CDR3 length equals 11 residues. The CDR3 DNA follows: TGTGCCAGCAGCCTAGGGGTCCAAGCTTTCTTT. It specifies CASSLGVQAFF.